This T cell receptor beta chain stems from a study of blood T cell repertoires in COVID-19. Only one count was recorded for this clone. Clones were sequenced by immunoSEQ multiplex PCR, and TCRdb holds only the in-frame ones, with some missing. The sample gives 85,000 to 110,000 clones, about 87% of which show up once; 10% to 15% is in the top ten. The V gene's germline CDR1 is SGHNT and CDR2 YYREEE (reference sequence). Trimming stripped 4 bases from V and 4 bases from J, with 9 bases between. CDR3 length equals 12 residues. The gene calls are TRBV5-4 and TRBJ2-7, with D possibly matching TRBD2 (5 bases). This TCR derives from a human donor in a cohort sampled during active or convalescent COVID-19. The sample taken for sequencing was peripheral blood. CDR3 coding DNA: TGTGCCAGCAGCCGGGATGCGTACGAGCAGTACTTC. Encoded protein: CASSRDAYEQYF.